A selection of T cell receptor beta chains follows, all from one sample in a study of somatic mutations in cytotoxic T cells in rheumatoid arthritis. This table comes from immunoSEQ multiplex PCR, and its TCRdb copy is limited to in-frame clones, with some not included. The sample consists of roughly 20,000 clones, 68% of them appearing once. The sequenced material came from CD8+ T cells sorted from blood. The receptors derive from an adult with rheumatoid arthritis. Each CDR3 is given with its conserved first and last residue. The order of the fields is CDR3 protein, CDR3 DNA, clone size, J gene, V gene, D gene. D genes are given only for firm matches. Clone size is given for some rows only: seen once, a few or many times, or a class if the clone is expanded.

CASSLNSGGWEQYF	TGTGCCAGCAGCTTAAACTCAGGGGGCTGGGAGCAGTACTTC	few	TRBJ2-7	TRBV13	TRBD1
CASNPRGSYGSYNSPLHF	TGTGCCAGCAACCCCAGGGGTTCCTACGGTTCCTATAATTCACCCCTCCACTTT	-	TRBJ1-6	TRBV11-2	-
CASSGPRGGPYNEQFF	TGTGCCAGCAGTGGACCCCGGGGGGGCCCCTACAATGAGCAGTTCTTC	once	TRBJ2-1	TRBV6-6	TRBD2
CASSVSGGNTIYF	TGTGCCAGCAGTGTGTCGGGGGGAAACACCATATATTTT	medium-sized	TRBJ1-3	TRBV25-1	-
CASSYSPENEKLFF	TGTGCCAGCAGTTACTCCCCGGAGAATGAAAAACTGTTTTTT	-	TRBJ1-4	TRBV6-5	-
CASSQTGQGATEAFF	TGTGCCAGCAGCCAAACAGGACAGGGGGCCACTGAAGCTTTCTTT	-	TRBJ1-1	TRBV13	TRBD1
CASWDRSSYNSPLHF	TGTGCCAGTTGGGACAGAAGCTCCTATAATTCACCCCTCCACTTT	-	TRBJ1-6	TRBV10-3	TRBD1
CASSLYRDRGLDQYF	TGTGCCAGCAGCTTATACCGGGACAGGGGGCTGGACCAGTACTTC	-	TRBJ2-5	TRBV5-4	TRBD1
CASSLLTGDYEKLFF	TGTGCCAGCAGTTTATTGACAGGCGACTATGAAAAACTGTTTTTT	-	TRBJ1-4	TRBV27	-
CASRYEPQHF	TGTGCCAGCAGGTATGAGCCCCAGCATTTT	-	TRBJ1-5	TRBV28	-
CASSLVPAIPGNTIYF	TGTGCCAGCAGCTTAGTTCCGGCGATCCCTGGAAACACCATATATTTT	-	TRBJ1-3	TRBV7-9	-
CASSQGAFDEKLFF	TGCGCCAGCAGCCAGGGAGCTTTTGATGAAAAACTGTTTTTT	-	TRBJ1-4	TRBV4-1	-
CASVYLLAQETQYF	TGTGCCAGCGTGTATCTGCTAGCCCAAGAGACCCAGTACTTC	-	TRBJ2-5	TRBV2	-
CASSPTGADTQYF	TGTGCCAGCAGTCCTACAGGGGCAGATACGCAGTATTTT	-	TRBJ2-3	TRBV28	TRBD1
CASSSPGAQEDYTF	TGTGCCAGCAGCTCCCCCGGGGCTCAGGAAGACTACACCTTC	-	TRBJ1-2	TRBV5-6	-
CASAPWRLEDTQYF	TGTGCTAGTGCCCCTTGGAGATTGGAAGATACGCAGTATTTT	few	TRBJ2-3	TRBV12-5	-
CASSQDLVGTGGSGNTIYF	TGCGCCAGCAGCCAAGATCTAGTCGGGACAGGGGGATCTGGAAACACCATATATTTT	-	TRBJ1-3	TRBV4-3	TRBD1
CASSQTGYNEQFF	TGTGCCAGCAGCCAGACAGGTTACAATGAGCAGTTCTTC	-	TRBJ2-1	TRBV7-8	-
CASRGAGDYGYTF	TGTGCCAGCAGGGGGGCGGGTGACTATGGCTACACCTTC	-	TRBJ1-2	TRBV6-5	-
CASSVGGSGEQYF	TGTGCCAGCAGCGTAGGGGGGAGCGGCGAGCAGTACTTC	once	TRBJ2-7	TRBV9	-
CASSYEGGIQYF	TGTGCCAGCAGTTATGAGGGGGGCATTCAGTACTTC	-	TRBJ2-4	TRBV11-2	-
CASSARDRTYEQYF	TGTGCCAGCAGCGCTCGGGACAGAACTTACGAGCAGTACTTC	-	TRBJ2-7	TRBV13	TRBD1
CATSTPGTSNQPQHF	TGTGCCACCAGCACTCCAGGAACTAGCAATCAGCCCCAGCATTTT	few	TRBJ1-5	TRBV15	-
CSATQGAQNYGYTF	TGCAGCGCGACCCAGGGGGCGCAGAACTATGGCTACACCTTC	-	TRBJ1-2	TRBV29-1	TRBD1
CASSLYTYEQYF	TGTGCCAGCAGCTTATATACCTACGAGCAGTACTTC	-	TRBJ2-7	TRBV5-6	-
CASSLRLGSGGGEQFF	TGTGCCAGCAGCTTAAGGTTGGGTAGCGGGGGAGGTGAGCAGTTCTTC	-	TRBJ2-1	TRBV7-6	TRBD2